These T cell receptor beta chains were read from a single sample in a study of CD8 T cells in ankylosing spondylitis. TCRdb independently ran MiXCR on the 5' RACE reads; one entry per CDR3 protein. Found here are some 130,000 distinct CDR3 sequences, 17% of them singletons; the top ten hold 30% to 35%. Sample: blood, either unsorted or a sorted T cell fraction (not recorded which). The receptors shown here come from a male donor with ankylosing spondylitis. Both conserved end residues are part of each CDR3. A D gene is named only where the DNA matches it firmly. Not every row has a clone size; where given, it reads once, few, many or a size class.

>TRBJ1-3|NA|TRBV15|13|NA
CATSTEGGNTIYF
TGTGCCACCAGCACCGAGGGAGGAAACACCATATATTTT
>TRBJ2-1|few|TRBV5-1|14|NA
CASSLGGSHNEQFF
TGCGCCAGCAGCTTGGGTGGCAGCCACAATGAGCAGTTCTTC
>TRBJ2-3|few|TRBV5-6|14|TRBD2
CASRSSGSADTQYF
TGTGCCAGCAGGTCAAGCGGGAGTGCAGATACGCAGTATTTT
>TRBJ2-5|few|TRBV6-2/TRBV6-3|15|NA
CASSAPDGFYAAQYF
TGTGCCAGCAGTGCCCCCGATGGGTTCTACGCGGCCCAGTACTTC
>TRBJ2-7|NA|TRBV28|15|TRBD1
CASSSLRTGDYEQYF
TGTGCCAGCAGTTCCCTCAGGACAGGGGACTACGAGCAGTACTTC
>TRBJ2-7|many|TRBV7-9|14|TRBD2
CASSLSGLANEQYF
TGTGCCAGCAGCCTCTCCGGACTAGCCAACGAGCAGTACTTC
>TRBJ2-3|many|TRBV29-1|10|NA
CSVGADTQYF
TGCAGCGTTGGGGCAGATACGCAGTATTTT
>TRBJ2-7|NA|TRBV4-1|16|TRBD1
CASSHPGQGATYEQYF
TGCGCCAGCAGCCATCCCGGACAGGGGGCCACCTACGAGCAGTACTTC
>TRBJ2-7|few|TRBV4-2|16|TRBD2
CASSPFLGLAGSEQYF
TGTGCCAGCAGCCCCTTTTTAGGACTAGCGGGTAGCGAGCAGTACTTC
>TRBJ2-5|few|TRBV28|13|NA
CASSPYSQETQYF
TGTGCCAGCAGTCCCTATTCCCAAGAGACCCAGTACTTC
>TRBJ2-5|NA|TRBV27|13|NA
CASSFQEQETQYF
TGTGCCAGCAGTTTCCAGGAGCAAGAGACCCAGTACTTC
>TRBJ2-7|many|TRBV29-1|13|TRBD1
CSVADRGLYEQYF
TGCAGCGTCGCCGACAGGGGGCTCTACGAGCAGTACTTC
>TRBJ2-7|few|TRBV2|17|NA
CAILYTPQGPFSYEQYF
TGTGCCATCTTATATACACCCCAGGGACCCTTCTCCTACGAGCAGTACTTC
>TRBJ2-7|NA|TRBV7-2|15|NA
CASSLPERNTYEQYF
TGTGCCAGCAGCTTACCCGAGAGAAACACCTACGAGCAGTACTTC
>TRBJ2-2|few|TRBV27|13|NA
CASSFGHTGELFF
TGTGCCAGCAGTTTTGGGCACACCGGGGAGCTGTTTTTT
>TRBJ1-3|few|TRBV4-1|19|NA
CASSQEGAGRARSGNTIYF
TGCGCCAGCAGCCAAGAGGGGGCCGGGCGGGCGCGCTCTGGAAACACCATATATTTT
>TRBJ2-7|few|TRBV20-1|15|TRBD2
CSAREGLAGLYEQYF
TGCAGTGCTAGAGAGGGACTAGCGGGACTTTACGAGCAGTACTTC
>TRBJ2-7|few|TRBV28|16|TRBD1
CASTHGPQGDSYEQYF
TGTGCCAGCACCCACGGCCCCCAGGGGGATTCCTACGAGCAGTACTTC
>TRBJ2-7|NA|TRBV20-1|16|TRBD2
CSARDNSGMPSYEQYF
TGCAGTGCTAGAGATAATAGCGGGATGCCATCCTACGAGCAGTACTTC
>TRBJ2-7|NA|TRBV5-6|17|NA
CASSSDDWDKRSYEQYF
TGTGCCAGCAGCTCAGACGATTGGGACAAGCGCTCCTACGAGCAGTACTTC
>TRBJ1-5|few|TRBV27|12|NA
CASSLLGQPQHF
TGTGCCAGCAGTTTATTGGGACAGCCCCAGCATTTT
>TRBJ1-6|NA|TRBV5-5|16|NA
CASSQITGLHNSPLHF
TGTGCCAGCAGCCAGATTACAGGGTTGCATAATTCACCCCTCCACTTT
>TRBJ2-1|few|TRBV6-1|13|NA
CASRDFGYNEQFF
TGTGCCAGCAGGGACTTCGGCTACAATGAGCAGTTCTTC
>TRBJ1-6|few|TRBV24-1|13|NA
CATSDSAGGTLHF
TGTGCCACCAGTGATTCGGCTGGGGGGACCCTCCACTTT
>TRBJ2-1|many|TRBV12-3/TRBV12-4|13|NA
CASSLSRVNEQFF
TGTGCCAGCAGTTTGAGTCGGGTCAATGAGCAGTTCTTC
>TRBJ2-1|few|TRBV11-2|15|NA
CASSLDGTSYNEQFF
TGTGCCAGCAGCTTAGACGGGACTTCCTACAATGAGCAGTTCTTC
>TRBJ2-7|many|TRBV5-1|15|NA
CASSGFARSSYEQYF
TGCGCCAGCAGCGGGTTCGCCCGGAGCTCCTACGAGCAGTACTTC
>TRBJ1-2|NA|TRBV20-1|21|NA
CSAELRDRGERDLKKRYGYTF
TGCAGTGCTGAATTACGGGATCGAGGGGAACGGGACCTCAAAAAAAGATATGGCTACACCTTC
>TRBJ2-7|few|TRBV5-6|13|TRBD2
CASSLGLADEQYF
TGTGCCAGCAGCTTGGGACTAGCGGACGAGCAGTACTTC
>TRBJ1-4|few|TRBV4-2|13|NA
CASSPVGYEKLFF
TGTGCCAGCAGCCCCGTGGGTTATGAAAAACTGTTTTTT
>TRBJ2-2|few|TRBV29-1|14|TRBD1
CSVFDRGNTGELFF
TGCAGCGTTTTCGACAGGGGGAACACCGGGGAGCTGTTTTTT
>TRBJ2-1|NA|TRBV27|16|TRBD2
CASSPELAGPYNEQFF
TGTGCCAGCAGTCCAGAGCTAGCGGGCCCCTACAATGAGCAGTTCTTC
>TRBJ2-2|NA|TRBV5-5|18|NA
CASSLSRTKTMSAGELFF
TGTGCCAGCAGCTTGTCCCGGACAAAGACTATGTCTGCCGGGGAGCTGTTTTTT
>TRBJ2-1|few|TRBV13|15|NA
CASSLTGNDYNEQFF
TGTGCCAGCAGCTTAACGGGAAACGACTACAATGAGCAGTTCTTC
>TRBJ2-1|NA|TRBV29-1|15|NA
CSAAGGKRSYNEQFF
TGCAGCGCTGCGGGCGGGAAGAGGTCCTACAATGAGCAGTTCTTC
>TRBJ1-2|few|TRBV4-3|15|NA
CASSRETGVEDGYTF
TGCGCCAGCAGCCGGGAGACGGGGGTCGAAGATGGCTACACCTTC
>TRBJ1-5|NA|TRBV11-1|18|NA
CASSLSGQGGPGSQPQHF
TGTGCCAGCAGCTTATCAGGACAAGGAGGCCCTGGGAGTCAGCCCCAGCATTTT
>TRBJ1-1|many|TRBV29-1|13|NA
CRAYGGESPEAFF
TGCAGGGCCTACGGGGGGGAGTCTCCTGAAGCTTTCTTT
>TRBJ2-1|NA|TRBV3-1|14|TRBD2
CASSVGLGVDEQFF
TGTGCCAGCAGCGTCGGACTAGGGGTAGATGAGCAGTTCTTC
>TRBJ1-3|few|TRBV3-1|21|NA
CASSHSSSRTPDDHSGNTIYF
TGTGCCAGCAGCCATAGTTCAAGCAGGACGCCTGACGATCACTCTGGAAACACCATATATTTT
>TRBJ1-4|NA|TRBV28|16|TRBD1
CASSLNRGIGNEKLFF
TGTGCCAGCAGTTTGAACAGGGGAATTGGTAATGAAAAACTGTTTTTT
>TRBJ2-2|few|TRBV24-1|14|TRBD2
CATSKREYTGELFF
TGTGCCACCAGTAAGCGGGAGTACACCGGGGAGCTGTTTTTT